The present T cell receptor (beta chain) was sequenced within a study of blood T cell repertoires in COVID-19. The wider study: The United States, Italy and Spain were the sources of the acute and convalescent COVID-19 samples.

Repertoires were generated with immunoSEQ multiplex PCR, while TCRdb's copy carries only in-frame clones and drops some. The table has about 59,000 clones, around 81% seen once. Trimming removed 6 bases from V and 6 bases from J, with 18 bases in between. Germline V gene sequence: CDR1 SSHAT, CDR2 FNYEAQ (reference sequence). This CDR3 is 15 amino acids long. The chain is built from TRBV7-7 and TRBJ1-3; tentative D call: TRBD1 (6 bases). This receptor was obtained from a woman of 80 years or more with active or convalescent COVID-19. Material: peripheral blood. CDR3 in amino acids: CASSPQGNYLNTIYF. The CDR3 bases are TGTGCCAGCAGTCCCCAGGGGAACTACTTAAACACCATATATTTT. Full variable domain (outside the CDR3, taken from reference TRBV7-7 and TRBJ1-3): GAGVSQSPRYKVTKRGQDVTLRCDPISSHATLYWYQQALGQGPEFLTYFNYEAQPDKSGLPSDRFSAERPEGSISTLTIQRTEQRDSAMYRCASSPQGNYLNTIYFGEGSWLTVV.